This entry describes one TCR beta chain. The data originate from a study of blood T cells in healthy people across ages. Sample-barcoded 5' priming and a J-beta primer mix drove a second PCR of about 7 to 12 cycles. In TCRdb, the 5' RACE reads were re-called with MiXCR into one record per CDR3 protein. The sample includes 750,000 or so distinct CDR3 sequences, roughly 25% of them seen just once. Germline CDR1 SGHTA, CDR2 FQGNSA. This CDR3 spans 15 amino acids. The ends were cut back, 5 bases at V and 0 bases at J, with 13 bases in the middle. These data also featured in a second study, about T cells of mothers and their children.

The rearrangement uses TRBV7-2 and TRBJ1-1; D perhaps matches TRBD1 (5 bases). This receptor was taken from a boy between 10 and 17 years old in good health. The sample consisted of blood. The CDR3 bases are TGTGCCAGCAGCCTAACGGGACTTTTGAACACTGAAGCTTTCTTT. Residues: CASSLTGLLNTEAFF.